Listed below are T cell receptor beta chains from one sample, sequenced in a study of T-cell memory formation after mild COVID-19. Using its own MiXCR run on the 5' RACE reads, TCRdb lists one record per CDR3 protein. Of roughly 550,000 distinct CDR3 sequences in the sample, roughly 20% were seen once. The sample comprised PBMCs or a T cell subset sorted from them (not recorded which). These TCRs come from an adult woman who had mild COVID-19 (a few samples of this study predate the infection). Cell type and time point are not known. Both conserved end residues are trimmed from each CDR3. Each record gives: V gene, CDR3 protein.

TRBV29-1	SAQQGKDTEAF
TRBV7-9	ASSSPQEEAGSSYEQY
TRBV3-1	ASSQARAGTQY
TRBV12-3/TRBV12-4	ASSRTGGGSPLH
TRBV7-6	ASSQAGGEAF
TRBV4-2	ASSQDWTNTGDTQY
TRBV20-1	SARTTGYEQY
TRBV29-1	SFSSGTGGAGTDTQY
TRBV12-3/TRBV12-4	ASSSGTGSSPLH
TRBV6-4	ASSAQPGTEGYT
TRBV3-1	ASSQSKDSLEKLF
TRBV27	ASRPGGLSGANVLT
TRBV6-5	ASSMTGGLQETQY
TRBV7-3	ASSFSGLTEAF
TRBV27	ASSPRRAYGYT
TRBV9	ASSLRDSGGHSGGVDEQF
TRBV6-5	ASSYSEVRGSTDTQY
TRBV12-3/TRBV12-4	ASSLVPRDTIY
TRBV12-3/TRBV12-4	ASRGTGRNTIY
TRBV6-5	ASSQGGRFNYGYT
TRBV25-1	ASSELGQGRNEQY
TRBV5-1	ASSLEASGSYNEQF
TRBV27	ASSSTVVKMMETQY
TRBV11-3	ASSVVGTNTGELF
TRBV6-5	ASSFGLAGYEQY
TRBV6-1	ASREAPGLVTYEQY
TRBV5-1	ASSLGPTSGGPRGQY
TRBV3-1	ASSPRSRVEKLF
TRBV2	ASKARYLTPNTGELF
TRBV29-1	SVRGGEHNEQF
TRBV6-5	ASSSEGVGPMDTEAF
TRBV12-3/TRBV12-4	ASSSSGLAGGSTDTQY
TRBV4-2	ASSRGQVDYEQY
TRBV19	ASRRGTSGRYNEQF
TRBV20-1	SARDVRTSRYEQF
TRBV6-2/TRBV6-3	ASSYPTSDRGQWYEQY
TRBV5-1	ASSPAGQVNEKLF